These T cell receptor beta chains were read from a single sample in a study of shared T cell receptors in the human thymus. The protocol was immunoSEQ multiplex PCR, while the TCRdb copy is restricted to in-frame clones and leaves out a portion. The table includes hundreds of thousands of clones, around 87% detected once. These same records also appear under a second study, on human thymus T cells.

The sequenced sample was thymocytes. The source is a boy less than two years old with a congenital heart defect. Both conserved end residues are part of each CDR3. A D gene is named only where the DNA matches it firmly. For some rows the clone size is stated as once, few or many, or as a class when expanded; others skip it.

-	TRBV5-1	13	TRBJ1-6	-	TGCGCCAGCAGCTTGGTACCGGGGGGACCCCTCCACTTT	CASSLVPGGPLHF
-	TRBV7-6	15	TRBJ1-6	-	TGTGCCAGCAGCTTAGCCGGGAACTATAATTCACCCCTCCACTTT	CASSLAGNYNSPLHF
-	TRBV18	17	TRBJ1-2	-	TGTGCCAGCTCACCTAACAGCCTACCCGAAAGGCACTATGGCTACACCTTC	CASSPNSLPERHYGYTF
few	TRBV13	9	TRBJ1-5	-	TGTGCCAGCAGGAGACGGCGGTATTTT	CASRRRRYF
few	TRBV27	15	TRBJ2-2	TRBD1	TGTGCCAGCAGACAGGGGGCCCCGAACACCGGGGAGCTGTTTTTT	CASRQGAPNTGELFF
once	TRBV4-1	20	TRBJ1-4	-	TGCGCCAGCAGCCAAGACGGAGCGATAGCGGCGACGGTCGGAGGGGAAAAACTGTTTTTT	CASSQDGAIAATVGGEKLFF
-	TRBV23-1	13	TRBJ2-7	-	TGCGCCAGCAGTCAAGGTAGAGGTTACGAGCAGTACTTC	CASSQGRGYEQYF
-	TRBV10-3	13	TRBJ1-2	TRBD1	TGTGCCGTCCGGACAGGGGCGAACTATGGCTACACCTTC	CAVRTGANYGYTF
-	TRBV10-1	15	TRBJ2-3	TRBD2	TGCGCCAGCAGTCGGGAGGTTGAGGGCCCGGATACGCAGTATTTT	CASSREVEGPDTQYF
few	TRBV4-3	16	TRBJ1-4	-	TGCGCCAGCAGCCCAAGCGAGGGACAAGTTAATGAAAAACTGTTTTTT	CASSPSEGQVNEKLFF
-	TRBV5-6	17	TRBJ1-1	TRBD1	TGTGCCAGCAGCTTGTTCAACGTTTCAGGGGGTAGCACTGAAGCTTTCTTT	CASSLFNVSGGSTEAFF
-	TRBV4-1	18	TRBJ2-2	-	TGCGCCAGCAGCCAAGAGTGGCCGGGGGTGATTATGACCGGGGAGCTGTTTTTT	CASSQEWPGVIMTGELFF
-	TRBV4-3	14	TRBJ1-5	-	TGCGCCAGCAGCCAATACAGGCACCGGCAGCCCCAGCATTTT	CASSQYRHRQPQHF
-	TRBV4-3	17	TRBJ1-2	TRBD1	TGCGCCAGCAGCCCCCGTCCGGACAGGGGGACTAGCTATGGCTACACCTTC	CASSPRPDRGTSYGYTF
-	TRBV19	13	TRBJ1-2	-	TGTGCCAGTAGTATATGGGGGGATCGTGGCTACACCTTC	CASSIWGDRGYTF
-	TRBV4-3	17	TRBJ1-2	TRBD1	TGCGCCAGCAGCCAAGAGGGACCGGGACAGGTAATCTATGGCTACACCTTC	CASSQEGPGQVIYGYTF
-	TRBV27	16	TRBJ2-7	-	TGTGCCAGCAGTTTATCGGCAGGGTTTGAGGACTACGAGCAGTACTTC	CASSLSAGFEDYEQYF
-	TRBV6-6	12	TRBJ2-7	-	TGTGCCACCCTAGGCCTTTACTACGAGCAGTACTTC	CATLGLYYEQYF
-	TRBV28	16	TRBJ1-3	-	TGTGCCAGCAGTTCCCGGGTTGCAACCTCTGGAAACACCATATATTTT	CASSSRVATSGNTIYF
-	TRBV28	15	TRBJ2-7	TRBD1	TGTGCCAGCAGTCGCCAGGGGGCAGAAGAGTGCGAGCAGTACTTC	CASSRQGAEECEQYF
-	TRBV2	14	TRBJ1-1	TRBD1	TGTGCCAGCAATCCCGACAGGGGGAACACTGAAGCTTTCTTT	CASNPDRGNTEAFF
-	TRBV6-5	15	TRBJ2-2	-	TGTGCCAGCAGTTACTCGAAACAGGGTGCCGGGGAGCTGTTTTTT	CASSYSKQGAGELFF
-	TRBV7-9	17	TRBJ1-1	-	TGTGCCAGCAGCTCTTTGGGGCCGGACCACCTCCCCGCTGAAGCTTTCTTT	CASSSLGPDHLPAEAFF